This T cell receptor (beta chain) was retrieved from a study of shared clonotypes between healthy human individuals (dated by TCRdb to about 2020). The study in broad terms: Two women and a few men aged 18 to 49 years were included in the cohort. For each donor, CD4 naive and CD4 memory were each given three plates, CD8 naive was given two plates, and CD8 memory was given one plate. To estimate repertoire size and how much clonotype sharing occurs between individuals, the study deeply sequenced the blood TCR repertoires of about five healthy adults. Libraries were prepared and TCR repertoires were sequenced by different laboratories using diverse techniques, in order to increase sequencing depth and limit assay-specific biases. Leukapheresis yielded between about 0.85 and 10 billion PBMCs per donor. The paper's findings and limits, for the study overall: Because the study included only a small number of donors, the genetic and exposure-history diversity represented was limited. Sampling was restricted to blood, and TCR repertoires in tissues likely differ from the TCR repertoires found in blood. About 5% of naive CD4, around 3.6% of naive CD8, roughly 2.4% of memory CD4, and about 0.4% of memory CD8 clonotypes were shared across a few donors. Incomplete sequencing was indicated by rarefaction of sorted-subset datasets, despite the large sequencing depth. Pairwise subsampling indicated that sequencing depth was expected to affect the degree of clonotype sharing among donors. Naive subsets generally had larger estimated clonotype richness than memory subsets did. Higher generation probabilities were observed for clonotypes shared by all four sorted-subset donors than for non-shared clonotypes.

As for this clone: Its specific antigen is unknown. Base-call qualities are not available, and no considerably larger clone is one nucleotide away.

The cysteine opens and the phenylalanine closes a CDR3 of 12 amino acids. Of the read, only the CDR3 DNA is kept; its 36 bases are in frame from base 1. Based on the germline V gene (reference sequence), the CDR1 and CDR2 sequences are SEHNR and FQNEAQ. The germline ends are 11 bases apart after V is trimmed by 6 bases and J by 7 bases. The donors were healthy, HIV-negative adults who had no recently reported acute infections or vaccinations. Every donor was a Caucasian adult residing in Nashville, Tennessee, USA. CD4+ T cells were enriched through magnetic negative selection, after which naive cells were positively selected on CD45RA and the remaining negative fraction served as the memory subset. Blood was collected by leukapheresis, and PBMCs were isolated by Ficoll-Histopaque density gradient centrifugation and then cryopreserved in liquid nitrogen vapor phase. Purity and quantity of every magnetically sorted T cell population were checked by analytical flow cytometry. Genomic DNA was isolated from each sorted fraction and quantified by UV absorbance on a Nanodrop 2000c.

TCR CDR3 regions were amplified from genomic DNA by multiplex PCR using the deep immunoSEQ assay. For each cell subset, the extracted genomic DNA was distributed evenly across all wells of several immunoSEQ 96-well plates, and each plate served as one replicate. For sorted subsets, 150 to 200 ng genomic DNA, equal to 30,000 to 35,000 T cell genomes, was loaded into each replicate PCR. Purified libraries were measured with a Qubit 3.0 fluorometer, size-checked on a Bioanalyzer 2100, and measured again with the KAPA Library Quantification kit. Every immunoSEQ 96-well plate was sequenced on a separate single-read 150-cycle Illumina NextSeq 550 flow cell. Per the source publication's procedure: Because the immunoSEQ output held only junctional sequences and lacked quality scores, the filtering could not match the filtering applied to full-length reads. To assign V/J genes and CDR3, sequences were annotated against IMGT germline references using PyIR, a Python wrapper for IgBLAST v1.9. Any read was removed if the V/J assignment was weak (E-value above 1e-6), the CDR3 was missing, or the read contained stop codons, out-of-frame junctions, or ambiguous translated residues. V3J clonotypes were defined as sequences sharing the same inferred V gene, J gene, and CDR3 amino acid sequence. Percentage overlap between repertoires was computed as shared unique clonotypes divided by the size of the smaller repertoire. Richness of each repertoire was evaluated using RTK rarefaction, the Chao1 estimator, and Recon v2.1 estimates of unobserved clonotypes. OLGA was used to compute generation probabilities for all TCRbeta clonotypes that the gDNA method yielded from a handful of donors. What TCRdb holds here is the immuneACCESS table cut down to in-frame rearrangements. Part of the clones is not present; checked against another copy, under half of the missing clones reflect an unresolved V gene, and the others are unexplained. The V and J calls and clone size come from that table; D and trimming were worked out from the DNA. The sample profile shows approximately 980,000 clones; around three quarters of them were found once. 1.5% of the sample is in the top ten clones.

This TCR derives from a man aged 18 to 29 in good health. The chain uses TRBV7-9 and TRBJ2-3; the D call could be TRBD1 or TRBD2, with each sharing 5 bases. Sequenced: memory CD4+ T cells sorted from blood. In the paper's terms, the cell subset or site label means: CD45RA-negative fraction. The CDR3 corresponds to CASRRGENTQYF. The base sequence is TGTGCCAGCAGAAGAGGGGAGAATACGCAGTATTTT.